This T cell receptor beta chain came from a study of shared clonotypes between healthy human individuals. The CDR3 contains 14 residues. The ends were cut back, 6 bases at V and 11 bases at J, with 20 bases in the middle. The germline V gene encodes CDR1 MNHNY and CDR2 SVGAGI (reference sequence). TCRdb's table, derived via immunoSEQ multiplex PCR, lists solely in-frame clones and lacks some. The sample contains roughly 1,500,000 clones, 98% of which appear only once. The investigators split CD4+ cells into a CD45RA+ naive subset and a CD45RA-negative memory subset. The rearrangement joins TRBV6-6 to TRBJ1-5; D remains ambiguous. The origin of this receptor is a young man in good health. The sample comprised naive CD4+ T cells sorted from blood. The subset: CD45RA+ positively selected. CDR3 loop: CASRPLGIPEAQHF. As DNA, the CDR3 is TGTGCCAGCAGACCTCTAGGGATCCCGGAGGCCCAGCATTTT.